The next 16 T cell receptor beta chains were all read from a single sample in a study of control samples from healthy donors and cancer patients. The assay was immunoSEQ multiplex PCR, and TCRdb's table has in-frame clones only and misses some. Among approximately 100,000 clones listed, more than 85% were seen once. Sequences were obtained from blood. The receptors originated from a woman between 50 and 59 years old in good health.

The gene calls are TRBV7-3 and TRBJ2-3; 10 bases are shared with TRBD2. This CDR3 has 15 residues. Germline loops: CDR1 SGHTA, CDR2 FQGTGA. The V gene end was trimmed by 5 bases and the J gene end by 3 bases; junction bases not matched to a gene: 5. The DNA for the CDR3 is TGTGCCAGCAGCGAAGCGGGGGGGCCTACAGATACGCAGTATTTT. This translates into CASSEAGGPTDTQYF.

This clone was recorded only once. The chain has TRBV15 and TRBJ1-1; D remains ambiguous. CDR3 length: 15 residues. Germline CDR1 is LNHNV and CDR2 is YYDKDF (reference sequence). V lost 0 bases, J lost 0 bases, and 8 bases lay in between. The CDR3 region has the DNA TGTGCCACCAGCAGAGACCTCGGTTTGAACACTGAAGCTTTCTTT. Amino acid sequence: CATSRDLGLNTEAFF.

The rearrangement links TRBV24-1 to TRBJ1-5; TRBD1 might be the D (5 bases). The CDR3 loop spans 14 amino acids. Germline lookup yields CDR1 KGHDR and CDR2 SFDVKD. V dropped 9 bases and J dropped 5 bases, with 16 bases sitting between them. This CDR3 is CATPHLLGDQPQHF. The CDR3 DNA sequence: TGTGCCACCCCACACCTCCTAGGGGATCAGCCCCAGCATTTT.

This chain links TRBV7-2 with TRBJ2-1, with no clear D. In germline, CDR1 is SGHTA, CDR2 FQGNSA. The CDR3 length is 15 residues. The ends were cut back, 5 bases at V and 3 bases at J, with 14 bases in the middle. CDR3 loop: CASSPLRAFYNEQFF. The CDR3, as DNA: TGTGCCAGCAGCCCACTTCGGGCTTTCTACAATGAGCAGTTCTTC.

J is TRBJ2-3 and V is TRBV19, with D tentatively TRBD1 (6 bases). From germline, CDR1 is LNHDA and CDR2 SQIVND (reference sequence). The CDR3 is 13 residues long. Between the trimmed V and J ends, which lost 8 bases and 2 bases, there was a span of 11 bases. This CDR3 reads CASPGTFTDTQYF. CDR3 in DNA: TGTGCCAGTCCCGGGACATTCACAGATACGCAGTATTTT.

The chain carries TRBV3-1 (or the pseudogene TRBV3-2) and TRBJ2-5; possibly TRBD1 or TRBD2 for D (6 bases each). Germline CDR1 reads LGHDT; CDR2 reads YNNKEL (reference sequence). The CDR3 runs to 15 residues. The V gene lost 2 bases and the J gene lost 5 bases, with 15 bases spanning the gap. CDR3 region: CASSQRGPEAETQYF. The CDR3 nucleotides are TGTGCCAGCAGCCAACGGGGGCCAGAGGCCGAGACCCAGTACTTC.

J is TRBJ1-2 and V is TRBV9; 7 bases align to TRBD1. Germline-derived CDR1 and CDR2 are SGDLS and YYNGEE. The CDR3 spans 15 residues. Trimming removed 1 base from V and 6 bases from J; junction bases left unmatched: 9. The DNA of the CDR3 is TGTGCCAGCAGCGTAAGCCCAGGGGGGTTCAATGGCTACACCTTC. Amino acids: CASSVSPGGFNGYTF.

The chain recombines TRBV28 with TRBJ1-1, with D possibly being TRBD1 (6 bases). Germline V CDR1 and CDR2: MDHEN, SYDVKM. This CDR3 has 15 residues. V lost 6 bases, J lost 1 base, and 15 bases lay in between. CDR3 sequence: CASRLGGGQNTEAFF. CDR3 DNA sequence: TGTGCCAGCAGATTGGGGGGGGGCCAGAACACTGAAGCTTTCTTT.

The chain uses TRBV6-1 and TRBJ1-5, with 8 bases lining up with TRBD1. V was pared by 3 bases and J by 4 bases, with 8 bases of the junction left unmatched. The CDR3 length is 16 residues. CDR1 and CDR2 (germline): MNHNS, SASEGT. Here the CDR3 reads CASSDRGRKGNQPQHF. In DNA, the CDR3 is TGTGCCAGCAGTGACAGGGGGCGAAAGGGGAATCAGCCCCAGCATTTT.

J is TRBJ2-3 and V is TRBV7-2; D may be TRBD2 (6 bases). V was trimmed by 0 bases and J by 7 bases, leaving 8 bases between them. Per germline, CDR1 SGHTA and CDR2 FQGNSA. This CDR3 is 13 amino acids long. The DNA for the CDR3 is TGTGCCAGCAGCTTAGCGGAGGGAAATACGCAGTATTTT. Its protein is CASSLAEGNTQYF.

CDR3: CASSLGTGLTEAFF. As DNA, the CDR3 is TGTGCCAGTAGTCTCGGGACCGGCCTCACTGAAGCTTTCTTT. This sequence joins TRBV19 and TRBJ1-1; D possibly corresponds to TRBD1 (5 bases). The germline V gene encodes CDR1 LNHDA and CDR2 SQIVND (reference sequence). Trimming cost V 5 bases and J 4 bases, with 14 bases left between them. The CDR3 extends over 14 amino acids.

CDR3 sequence (DNA): TGTGCCAGCAGCAAAGCGCTTCCAGGGGGCCTTAGAAACTACGAGCAGTACGTC. Its translation is CASSKALPGGLRNYEQYV. The V call is TRBV21-1, the J call TRBJ2-7; the D call in the table, TRBD1, was not verified against the DNA. TRBV21-1 is a pseudogene segment. This CDR3 spans 18 amino acids.

This chain uses TRBV5-6 with TRBJ1-3; the D is unclear. Germline V gene data show CDR1 as SGHDT and CDR2 as YYEEEE. V shed 1 base and J shed 4 bases, with 3 bases lying between them. CDR3 length: 12 amino acids. The chain's CDR3 is CASSLRGNTIYF. DNA of the CDR3: TGTGCCAGCAGCTTGAGGGGAAACACCATATATTTT.

The chain employs TRBV6-4 and TRBJ2-2; 10 nucleotides align to TRBD2. Germline CDR1 MRHNA, CDR2 SNTAGT. This CDR3 contains 14 residues. V was clipped by 4 bases and J by 5 bases; unmatched bases: 1. CDR3: CASSALAGTGELFF. CDR3 nucleotide sequence: TGTGCCAGCAGTGCACTAGCGGGGACCGGGGAGCTGTTTTTT.

The CDR3 region has the DNA TGTGCCAGTAGTAGACAGAACACAGATACGCAGTATTTT. The encoded protein is CASSRQNTDTQYF. The rearrangement uses TRBV19 and TRBJ2-3; D is perhaps TRBD1 (5 bases). Germline assignment: CDR1 LNHDA and CDR2 SQIVND (reference sequence). The V end lost 4 bases, the J end lost 2 bases, and 7 bases lay between the germline ends. CDR3 length: 13 residues.

The V gene is TRBV9, the J gene TRBJ2-3; TRBD2 matches 7 bases. CDR1 and CDR2 (germline): SGDLS, YYNGEE. The CDR3 contains 15 residues. V gave up 0 bases and J gave up 4 bases; unmatched junction bases: 5. The CDR3 DNA follows: TGTGCCAGCAGCGTAGACCCGGGGGGATCAGATACGCAGTATTTT. Its translation is CASSVDPGGSDTQYF.